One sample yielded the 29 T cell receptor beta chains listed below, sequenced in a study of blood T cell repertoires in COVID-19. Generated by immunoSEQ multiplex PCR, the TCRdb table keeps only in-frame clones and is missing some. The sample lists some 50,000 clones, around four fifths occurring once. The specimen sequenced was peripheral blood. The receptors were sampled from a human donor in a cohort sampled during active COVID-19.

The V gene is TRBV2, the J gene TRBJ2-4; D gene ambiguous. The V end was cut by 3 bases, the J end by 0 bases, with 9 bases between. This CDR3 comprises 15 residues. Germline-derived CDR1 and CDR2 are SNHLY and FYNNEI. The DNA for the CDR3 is TGTGCCAGCAGTGATTCGTTATTAGCCAAAAACATTCAGTACTTC. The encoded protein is CASSDSLLAKNIQYF.

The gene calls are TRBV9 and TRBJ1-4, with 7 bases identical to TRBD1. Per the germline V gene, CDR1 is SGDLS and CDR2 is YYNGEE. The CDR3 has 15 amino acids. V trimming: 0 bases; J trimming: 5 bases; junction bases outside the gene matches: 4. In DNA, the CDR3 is TGTGCCAGCAGCGTAGGCGTAGGGGGCAATGAAAAACTGTTTTTT. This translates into CASSVGVGGNEKLFF.

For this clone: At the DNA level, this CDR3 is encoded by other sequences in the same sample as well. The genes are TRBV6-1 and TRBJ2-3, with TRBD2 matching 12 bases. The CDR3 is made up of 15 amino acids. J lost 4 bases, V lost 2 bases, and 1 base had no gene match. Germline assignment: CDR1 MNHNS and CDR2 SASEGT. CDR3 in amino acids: CASSELAGGPDTQYF. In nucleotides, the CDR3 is TGTGCCAGCAGTGAACTAGCGGGGGGGCCAGATACGCAGTATTTT.

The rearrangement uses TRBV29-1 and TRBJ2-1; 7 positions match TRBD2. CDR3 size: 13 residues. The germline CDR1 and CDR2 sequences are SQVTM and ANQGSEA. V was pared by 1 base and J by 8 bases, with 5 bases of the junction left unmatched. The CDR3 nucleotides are TGCAGCGTTGAAGGGGGGAGGGCCCATGAGCAGTTCTTC. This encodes CSVEGGRAHEQFF.

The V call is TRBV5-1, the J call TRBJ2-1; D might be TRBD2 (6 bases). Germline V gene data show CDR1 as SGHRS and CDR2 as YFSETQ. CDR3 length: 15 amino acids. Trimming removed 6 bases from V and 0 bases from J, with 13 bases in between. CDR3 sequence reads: CASKWRESSYNEQFF. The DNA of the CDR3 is TGCGCCAGCAAATGGAGGGAGAGCTCCTACAATGAGCAGTTCTTC. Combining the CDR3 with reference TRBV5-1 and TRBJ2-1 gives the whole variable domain KAGVTQTPRYLIKTRGQQVTLSCSPISGHRSVSWYQQTPGQGLQFLFEYFSETQRNKGNFPGRFSGRQFSNSRSEMNVSTLELGDSALYLCASKWRESSYNEQFFGPGTRLTVL.

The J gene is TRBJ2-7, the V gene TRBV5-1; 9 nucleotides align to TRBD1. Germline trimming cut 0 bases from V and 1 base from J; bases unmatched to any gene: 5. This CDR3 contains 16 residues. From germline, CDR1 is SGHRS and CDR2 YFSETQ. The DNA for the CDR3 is TGCGCCAGCAGCTTGGCCTCCGGGACAGGGTCCTACGAGCAGTACTTC. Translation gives CASSLASGTGSYEQYF. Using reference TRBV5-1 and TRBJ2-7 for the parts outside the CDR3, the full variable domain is KAGVTQTPRYLIKTRGQQVTLSCSPISGHRSVSWYQQTPGQGLQFLFEYFSETQRNKGNFPGRFSGRQFSNSRSEMNVSTLELGDSALYLCASSLASGTGSYEQYFGPGTRLTVT.

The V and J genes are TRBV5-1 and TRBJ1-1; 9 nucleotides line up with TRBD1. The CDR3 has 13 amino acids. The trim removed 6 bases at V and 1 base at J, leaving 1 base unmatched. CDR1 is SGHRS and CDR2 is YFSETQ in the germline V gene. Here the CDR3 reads CASKDRGNTEAFF. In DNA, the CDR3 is TGCGCCAGCAAGGACAGGGGGAACACTGAAGCTTTCTTT.

CDR3 nucleotide sequence: TGTGCCAGCAATCCCCAATACAATGAGCAGTTCTTC. It is translated as CASNPQYNEQFF. V usage is TRBV6-5 and J usage is TRBJ2-1, with D unclear. CDR1 and CDR2 (germline): MNHEY, SVGAGI. The length of the CDR3 is 12 residues. V lost 7 bases, J lost 4 bases, and 8 bases lay in between.

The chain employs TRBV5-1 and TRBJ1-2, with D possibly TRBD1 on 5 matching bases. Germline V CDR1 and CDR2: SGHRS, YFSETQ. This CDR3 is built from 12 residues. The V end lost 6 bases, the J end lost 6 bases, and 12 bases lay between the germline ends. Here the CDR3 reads CASTFQGDGYTF. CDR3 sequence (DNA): TGCGCCAGCACCTTCCAAGGGGATGGCTACACCTTC.

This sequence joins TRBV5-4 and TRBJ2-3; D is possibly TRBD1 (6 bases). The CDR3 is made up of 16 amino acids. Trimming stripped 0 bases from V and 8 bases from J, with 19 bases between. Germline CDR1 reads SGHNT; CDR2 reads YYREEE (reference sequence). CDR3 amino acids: CASSLGWGPKGFTQYF. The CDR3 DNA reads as TGTGCCAGCAGCTTGGGGTGGGGGCCTAAGGGATTTACGCAGTATTTT. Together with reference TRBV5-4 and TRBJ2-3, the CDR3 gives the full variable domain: ETGVTQSPTHLIKTRGQQVTLRCSSQSGHNTVSWYQQALGQGPQFIFQYYREEENGRGNFPPRFSGLQFPNYSSELNVNALELDDSALYLCASSLGWGPKGFTQYFGPGTRLTVL.

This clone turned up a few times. The CDR3 nucleotides read TGTGCCAGCAGCTTGGTAACAGGGAACACCGGGGAGCTGTTTTTT. Translated: CASSLVTGNTGELFF. The chain employs TRBV7-2 and TRBJ2-2, with a tentative D call TRBD1 (5 bases). Trimming stripped 3 bases from V and 1 base from J, with 9 bases between. The CDR3 totals 15 residues. Germline V gene data show CDR1 as SGHTA and CDR2 as FQGNSA.

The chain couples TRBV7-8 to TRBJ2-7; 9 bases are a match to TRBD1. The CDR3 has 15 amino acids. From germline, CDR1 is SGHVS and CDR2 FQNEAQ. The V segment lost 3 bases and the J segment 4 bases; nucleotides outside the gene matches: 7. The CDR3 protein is CASSFPGQGVYEQYF. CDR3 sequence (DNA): TGTGCCAGCAGCTTCCCGGGACAGGGTGTTTACGAGCAGTACTTC.

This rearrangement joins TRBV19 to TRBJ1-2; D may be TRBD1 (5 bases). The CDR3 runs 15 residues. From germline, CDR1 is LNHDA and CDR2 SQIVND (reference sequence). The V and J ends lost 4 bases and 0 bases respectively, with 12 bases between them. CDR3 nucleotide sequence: TGTGCCAGTAGTACAACAGGAGAAGCTAACTATGGCTACACCTTC. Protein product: CASSTTGEANYGYTF.

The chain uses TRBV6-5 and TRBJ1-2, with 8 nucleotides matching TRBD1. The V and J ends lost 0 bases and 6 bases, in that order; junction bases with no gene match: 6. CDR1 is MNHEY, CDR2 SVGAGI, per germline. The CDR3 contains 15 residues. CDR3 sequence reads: CASSYSSDRDDGYTF. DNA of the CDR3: TGTGCCAGCAGTTACTCCTCGGACAGGGACGATGGCTACACCTTC.

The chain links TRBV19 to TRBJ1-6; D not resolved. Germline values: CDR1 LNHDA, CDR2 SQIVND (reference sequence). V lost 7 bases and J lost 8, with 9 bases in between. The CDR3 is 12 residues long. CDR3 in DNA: TGTGCCAGTACTTCAGGATATTCACCCCTCCACTTT. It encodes CASTSGYSPLHF.

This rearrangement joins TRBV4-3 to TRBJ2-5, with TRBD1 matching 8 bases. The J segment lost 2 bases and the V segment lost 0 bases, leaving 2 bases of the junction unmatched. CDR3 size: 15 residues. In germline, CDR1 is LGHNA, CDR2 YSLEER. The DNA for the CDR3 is TGCGCCAGCAGCCAAGAAGGACAGGGTCAAGAGACCCAGTACTTC. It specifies CASSQEGQGQETQYF.

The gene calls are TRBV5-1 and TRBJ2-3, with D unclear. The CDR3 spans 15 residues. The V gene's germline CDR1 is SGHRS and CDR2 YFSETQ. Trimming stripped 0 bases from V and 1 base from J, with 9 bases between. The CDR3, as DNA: TGCGCCAGCAGCTTGGAGGTAGCAGGCACAGATACGCAGTATTTT. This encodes CASSLEVAGTDTQYF.

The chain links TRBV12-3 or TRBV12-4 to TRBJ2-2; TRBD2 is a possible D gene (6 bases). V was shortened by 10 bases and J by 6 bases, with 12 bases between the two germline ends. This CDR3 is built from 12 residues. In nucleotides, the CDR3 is TGTGCCATACGACTAGAACCCGGGGAGCTGTTTTTT. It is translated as CAIRLEPGELFF.

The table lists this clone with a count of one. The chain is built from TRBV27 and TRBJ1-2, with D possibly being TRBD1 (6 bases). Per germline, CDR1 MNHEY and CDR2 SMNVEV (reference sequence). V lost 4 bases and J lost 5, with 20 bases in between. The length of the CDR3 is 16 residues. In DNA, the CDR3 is TGTGCCAGCAGTTCCCGCCCGACAGGAAATCATTATGGCTACACCTTC. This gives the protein CASSSRPTGNHYGYTF.

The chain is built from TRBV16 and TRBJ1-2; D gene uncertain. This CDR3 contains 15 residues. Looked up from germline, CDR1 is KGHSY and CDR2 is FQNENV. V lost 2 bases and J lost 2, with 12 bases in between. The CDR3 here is CASSQLTRQNYGYTF. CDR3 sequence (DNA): TGTGCCAGCAGCCAACTCACCCGTCAGAACTATGGCTACACCTTC.

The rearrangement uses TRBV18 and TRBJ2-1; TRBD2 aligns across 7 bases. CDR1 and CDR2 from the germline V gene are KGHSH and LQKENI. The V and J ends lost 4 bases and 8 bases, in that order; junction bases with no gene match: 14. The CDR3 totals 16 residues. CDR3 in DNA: TGTGCCAGCTCACTGGGCCCCGGGACTACCGCACATGAGCAGTTCTTC. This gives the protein CASSLGPGTTAHEQFF.

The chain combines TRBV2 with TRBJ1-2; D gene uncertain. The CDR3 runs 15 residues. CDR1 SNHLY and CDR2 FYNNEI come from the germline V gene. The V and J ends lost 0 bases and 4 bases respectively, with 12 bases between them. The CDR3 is CASSEATTPTYGYTF. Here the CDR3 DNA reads TGTGCCAGCAGTGAAGCGACTACCCCGACCTATGGCTACACCTTC.

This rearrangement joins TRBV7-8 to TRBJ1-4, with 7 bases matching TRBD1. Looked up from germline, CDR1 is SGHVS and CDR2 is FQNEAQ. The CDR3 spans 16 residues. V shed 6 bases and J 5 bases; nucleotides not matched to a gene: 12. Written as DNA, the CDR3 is TGTGCCAGCAGACAGAACAGGGGAATAACCAATGAAAAACTGTTTTTT. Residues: CASRQNRGITNEKLFF.

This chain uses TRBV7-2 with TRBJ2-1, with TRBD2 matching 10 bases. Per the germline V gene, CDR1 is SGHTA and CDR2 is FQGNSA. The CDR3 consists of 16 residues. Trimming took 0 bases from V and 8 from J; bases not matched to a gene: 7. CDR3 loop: CASSLARLAGVDEQFF. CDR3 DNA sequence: TGTGCCAGCAGCTTAGCGCGCCTAGCGGGAGTAGATGAGCAGTTCTTC.

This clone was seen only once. Here the CDR3 reads CASQANTEAFF. The CDR3 DNA is TGTGCCAGCCAGGCGAATACTGAAGCTTTCTTT. The chain recombines TRBV28 with TRBJ1-1, with D unclear. CDR1 is MDHEN and CDR2 is SYDVKM in the germline V gene. The length of the CDR3 is 11 residues. The ends were cut back, 8 bases at V and 5 bases at J, with 9 bases in the middle.

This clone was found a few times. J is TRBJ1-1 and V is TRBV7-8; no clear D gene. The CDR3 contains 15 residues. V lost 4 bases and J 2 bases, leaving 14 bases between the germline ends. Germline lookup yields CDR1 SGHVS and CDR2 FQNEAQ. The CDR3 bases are TGTGCCAGCAGCTACCGACGGGTCTCCAACACTGAAGCTTTCTTT. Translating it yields CASSYRRVSNTEAFF.

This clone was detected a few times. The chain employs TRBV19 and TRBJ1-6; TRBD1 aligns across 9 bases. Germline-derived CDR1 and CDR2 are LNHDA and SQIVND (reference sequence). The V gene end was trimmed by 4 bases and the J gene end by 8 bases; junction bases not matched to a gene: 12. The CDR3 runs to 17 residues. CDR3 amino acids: CASSKSGTGLRDSPLHF. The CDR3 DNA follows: TGTGCCAGTAGTAAGTCAGGGACAGGGCTTCGCGATTCACCCCTCCACTTT.

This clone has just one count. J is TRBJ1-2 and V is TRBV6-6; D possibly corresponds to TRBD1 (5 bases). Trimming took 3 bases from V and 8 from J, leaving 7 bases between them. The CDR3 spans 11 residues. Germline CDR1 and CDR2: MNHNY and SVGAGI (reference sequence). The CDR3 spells CASSYGGGYTF. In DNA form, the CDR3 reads TGTGCCAGCAGTTATGGGGGGGGCTACACCTTC.

The CDR3 DNA reads as TGCGCCAGCAGCCTCACGACTAGCGGGAACTTGGCTTTGGGCGAGCAGTACTTC. Encoded protein: CASSLTTSGNLALGEQYF. The gene calls are TRBV5-1 and TRBJ2-7, with 11 bases that match TRBD2. Trimming removed 4 bases from V and 6 bases from J; junction bases left unmatched: 18. The CDR3 has 18 residues. CDR1 is SGHRS, CDR2 YFSETQ, per germline.